This is a list of T cell receptor beta chains from one sample in a study of breast tumors, draining lymph nodes, adjacent tissues. One entry per CDR3 protein, called by TCRdb with MiXCR from the multiplex PCR reads. The table has approximately 45,000 distinct CDR3 sequences, 20% to 25% seen once; the top ten hold about 7.6%. The material sequenced was breast tumor tissue. The source is a female donor with breast cancer. Some clones in this sample may be carry-over from other donors' samples. Each CDR3 is given without its conserved first and last residue. Fields, in order: CDR3 protein, V gene, CDR3 length, J gene, clone size. Clone size appears in some rows only: once, few, many, or a class for an expanded clone.

ASSIGVITDTQY | TRBV19 | 12 | TRBJ2-3 | many
ASSSKETQY | TRBV18 | 9 | TRBJ2-5 | many
SARRQGSYNEQF | TRBV20-1 | 12 | TRBJ2-1 | medium-sized
ASSLSQGTEAF | TRBV6-5 | 11 | TRBJ1-1 | -
SAGGAGGATYGYT | TRBV20-1 | 13 | TRBJ1-2 | many
ASSSYWGEQF | TRBV6-5 | 10 | TRBJ2-1 | -
ASRETTGSNQPQH | TRBV27 | 13 | TRBJ1-5 | many
ASSDRTSGPEQF | TRBV11-2 | 12 | TRBJ2-1 | few
ASSLFRTGSFGYT | TRBV7-9 | 13 | TRBJ1-2 | few
SAQRGSGYEQY | TRBV20-1 | 11 | TRBJ2-7 | -
ASSLGRERGYT | TRBV27 | 11 | TRBJ1-2 | many
ASSLAGTGAYYGYT | TRBV7-9 | 14 | TRBJ1-2 | many
ASSRRGSGANVLT | TRBV7-8 | 13 | TRBJ2-6 | once
ASSSRQGLSYEQY | TRBV7-8 | 13 | TRBJ2-7 | many
AISETTKGQETQY | TRBV10-3 | 13 | TRBJ2-5 | many
ASSGRGWAKNIQY | TRBV5-8 | 13 | TRBJ2-4 | -
AWSDTYEQY | TRBV30 | 9 | TRBJ2-7 | many
ASSPSLWEPLH | TRBV11-2 | 11 | TRBJ1-6 | many
ASSLGAEEKLF | TRBV4-1 | 11 | TRBJ1-4 | medium-sized
ASSLERGSYNEQF | TRBV6-5 | 13 | TRBJ2-1 | many
ASSVGALGGNEQF | TRBV9 | 13 | TRBJ2-1 | many
ASSLGAQSPYGYT | TRBV5-8 | 13 | TRBJ1-2 | many
ASSSTLVQRNTDTQY | TRBV27 | 15 | TRBJ2-3 | -
ASSLGGVASAF | TRBV7-8 | 11 | TRBJ1-1 | -
ASSSSPGYT | TRBV7-9 | 9 | TRBJ1-2 | many
ASSLSRGRMNTGELF | TRBV27 | 15 | TRBJ2-2 | many
ASSPRTEFRNNEQF | TRBV12-3/TRBV12-4 | 14 | TRBJ2-1 | many
ASSQGGTGNYGYTGELF | TRBV19 | 17 | TRBJ2-2 | -
SARDVFRQDQSYT | TRBV20-1 | 13 | TRBJ1-2 | many
ASSQVRVSYYEQY | TRBV4-1 | 13 | TRBJ2-7 | many
ASSVDGAFSYEQY | TRBV2 | 13 | TRBJ2-7 | many
SASRGPANTGELF | TRBV20-1 | 13 | TRBJ2-2 | many
ASSLETAAYEQY | TRBV11-2 | 12 | TRBJ2-7 | -
SAAGQSNYGYT | TRBV29-1 | 11 | TRBJ1-2 | many
ASSQGFGDGYT | TRBV14 | 11 | TRBJ1-2 | many
SARLPGASYNSPLH | TRBV20-1 | 14 | TRBJ1-6 | many
ASRPQGIAGAQY | TRBV7-9 | 12 | TRBJ2-3 | many
ASSYASGGASDTQY | TRBV5-1 | 14 | TRBJ2-3 | many
ASSQYGTGDGEQF | TRBV5-1 | 13 | TRBJ2-1 | many
ASSVSGVNEQF | TRBV9 | 11 | TRBJ2-1 | medium-sized